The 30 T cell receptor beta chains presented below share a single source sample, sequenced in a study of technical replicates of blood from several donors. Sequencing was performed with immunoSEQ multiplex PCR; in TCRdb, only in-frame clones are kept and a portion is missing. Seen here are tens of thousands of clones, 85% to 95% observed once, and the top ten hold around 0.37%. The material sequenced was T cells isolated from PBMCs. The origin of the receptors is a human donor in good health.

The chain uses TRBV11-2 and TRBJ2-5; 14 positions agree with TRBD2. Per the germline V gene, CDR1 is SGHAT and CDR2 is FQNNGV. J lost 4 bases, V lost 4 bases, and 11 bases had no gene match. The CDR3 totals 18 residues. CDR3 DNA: TGTGCCAGCAGCTCAAGCCCGGGACTAGCGGGAGAGGGAGAGACCCAGTACTTC. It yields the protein CASSSSPGLAGEGETQYF.

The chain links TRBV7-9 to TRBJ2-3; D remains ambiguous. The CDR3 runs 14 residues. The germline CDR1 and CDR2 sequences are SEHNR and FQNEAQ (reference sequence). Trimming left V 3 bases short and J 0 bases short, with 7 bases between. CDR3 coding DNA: TGTGCCAGCAGCTTTCTAGTTAGCACAGATACGCAGTATTTT. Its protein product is CASSFLVSTDTQYF.

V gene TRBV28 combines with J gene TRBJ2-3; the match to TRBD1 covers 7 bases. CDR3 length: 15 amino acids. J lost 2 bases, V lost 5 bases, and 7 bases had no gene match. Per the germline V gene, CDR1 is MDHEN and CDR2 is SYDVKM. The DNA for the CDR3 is TGTGCCAGCAGTCTACAGGGGAAGGACACAGATACGCAGTATTTT. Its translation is CASSLQGKDTDTQYF.

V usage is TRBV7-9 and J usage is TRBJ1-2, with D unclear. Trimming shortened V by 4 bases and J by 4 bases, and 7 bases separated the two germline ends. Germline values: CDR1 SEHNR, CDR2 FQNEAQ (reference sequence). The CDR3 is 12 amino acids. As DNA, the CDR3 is TGTGCCAGCAGCTCCGGGGTCTATGGCTACACCTTC. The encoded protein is CASSSGVYGYTF.

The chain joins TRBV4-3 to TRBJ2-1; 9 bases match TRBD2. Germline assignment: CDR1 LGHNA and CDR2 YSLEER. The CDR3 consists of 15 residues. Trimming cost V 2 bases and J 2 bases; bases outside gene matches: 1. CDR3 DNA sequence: TGCGCCAGCAGCCAAAGGACTAGCGCCTACAATGAGCAGTTCTTC. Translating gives CASSQRTSAYNEQFF.

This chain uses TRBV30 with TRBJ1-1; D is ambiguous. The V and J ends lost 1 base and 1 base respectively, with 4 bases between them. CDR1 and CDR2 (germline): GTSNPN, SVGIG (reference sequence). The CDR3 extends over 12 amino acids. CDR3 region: CAWSGANTEAFF. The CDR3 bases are TGTGCCTGGAGTGGGGCGAACACTGAAGCTTTCTTT. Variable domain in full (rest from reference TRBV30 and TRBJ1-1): SQTIHQWPATLVQPVGSPLSLECTVEGTSNPNLYWYRQAAGRGLQLLFYSVGIGQISSEVPQNLSASRPQDRQFILSSKKLLLSDSGFYLCAWSGANTEAFFGQGTRLTVV.

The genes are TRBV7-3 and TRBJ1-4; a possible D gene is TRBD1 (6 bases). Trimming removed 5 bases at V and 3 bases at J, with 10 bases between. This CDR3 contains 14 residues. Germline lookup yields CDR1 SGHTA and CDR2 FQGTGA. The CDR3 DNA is TGTGCCAGCAGCCCCGGGACACCTAATGAAAAACTGTTTTTT. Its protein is CASSPGTPNEKLFF.

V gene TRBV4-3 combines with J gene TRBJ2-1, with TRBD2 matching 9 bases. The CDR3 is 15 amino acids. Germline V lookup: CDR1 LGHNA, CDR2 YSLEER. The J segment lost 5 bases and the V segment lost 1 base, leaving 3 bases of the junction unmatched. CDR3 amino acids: CASSQVLAGNNEQFF. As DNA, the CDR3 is TGCGCCAGCAGCCAAGTACTAGCGGGCAACAATGAGCAGTTCTTC.

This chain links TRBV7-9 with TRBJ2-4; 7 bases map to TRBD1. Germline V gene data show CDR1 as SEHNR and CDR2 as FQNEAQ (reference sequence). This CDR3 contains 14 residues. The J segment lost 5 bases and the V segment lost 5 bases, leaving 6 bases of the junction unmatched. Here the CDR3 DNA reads TGTGCCAGCAGCCAGGGACAGATCCAAAACATTCAGTACTTC. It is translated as CASSQGQIQNIQYF.

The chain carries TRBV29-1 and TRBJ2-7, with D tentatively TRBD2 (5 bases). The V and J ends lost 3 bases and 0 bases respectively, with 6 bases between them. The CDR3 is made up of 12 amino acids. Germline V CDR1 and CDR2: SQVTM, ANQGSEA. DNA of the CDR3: TGCAGCGTTGACGGAGGCTCCTACGAGCAGTACTTC. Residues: CSVDGGSYEQYF.

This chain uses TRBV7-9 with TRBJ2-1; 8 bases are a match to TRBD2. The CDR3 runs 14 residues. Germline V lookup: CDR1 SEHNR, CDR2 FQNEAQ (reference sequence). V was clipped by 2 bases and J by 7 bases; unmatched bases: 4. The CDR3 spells CASSLFAGGNEQFF. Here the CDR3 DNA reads TGTGCCAGCAGCTTATTTGCGGGAGGTAATGAGCAGTTCTTC.

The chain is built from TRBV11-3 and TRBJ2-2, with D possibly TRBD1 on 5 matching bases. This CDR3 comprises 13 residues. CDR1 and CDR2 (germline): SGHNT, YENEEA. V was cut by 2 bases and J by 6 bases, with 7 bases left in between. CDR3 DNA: TGTGCCAGCAGCTTATCCAGGGCCGGGGAGCTGTTTTTT. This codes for CASSLSRAGELFF. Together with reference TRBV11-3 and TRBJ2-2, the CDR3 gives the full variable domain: EAGVVQSPRYKIIEKKQPVAFWCNPISGHNTLYWYLQNLGQGPELLIRYENEEAVDDSQLPKDRFSAERLKGVDSTLKIQPAELGDSAVYLCASSLSRAGELFFGEGSRLTVL.

DNA for the CDR3: TGTGCCAGCAGGGGGGGGTTAGCTAACTATGGCTACACCTTC. Translated: CASRGGLANYGYTF. The chain joins TRBV28 to TRBJ1-2, with D perhaps matching TRBD1 (5 bases). Germline CDR1 and CDR2: MDHEN and SYDVKM. The germline V and J ends were trimmed by 6 bases and 0 bases, with 11 bases remaining between them. CDR3 length equals 14 residues.

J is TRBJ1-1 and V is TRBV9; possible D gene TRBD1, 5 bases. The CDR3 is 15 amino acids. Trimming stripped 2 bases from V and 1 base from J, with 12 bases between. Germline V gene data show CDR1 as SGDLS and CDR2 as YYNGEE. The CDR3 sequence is CASSVGQGRNTEAFF. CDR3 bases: TGTGCCAGCAGCGTGGGTCAGGGTCGGAACACTGAAGCTTTCTTT.

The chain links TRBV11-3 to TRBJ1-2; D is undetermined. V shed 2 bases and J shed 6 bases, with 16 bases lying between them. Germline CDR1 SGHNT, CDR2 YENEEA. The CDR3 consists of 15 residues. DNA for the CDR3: TGTGCCAGCAGCTTACGGGCGGCAGGAGGCGATGGCTACACCTTC. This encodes CASSLRAAGGDGYTF.

The CDR3 coding sequence is TGTGCCTGGACCCGTTTGGACAGTACAGACTACACCTTC. It is translated as CAWTRLDSTDYTF. The V and J genes are TRBV30 and TRBJ1-2, with a tentative D call TRBD1 (6 bases). V dropped 4 bases and J dropped 10 bases, with 19 bases sitting between them. Germline V lookup: CDR1 GTSNPN, CDR2 SVGIG (reference sequence). The CDR3 length is 13 residues.

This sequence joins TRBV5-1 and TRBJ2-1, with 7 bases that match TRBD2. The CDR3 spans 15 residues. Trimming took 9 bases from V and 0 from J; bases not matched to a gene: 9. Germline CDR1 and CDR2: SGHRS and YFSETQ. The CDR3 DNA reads TGCGCCACCAACGAGCGGGAAAGCTCCTACAATGAGCAGTTCTTC. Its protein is CATNERESSYNEQFF.

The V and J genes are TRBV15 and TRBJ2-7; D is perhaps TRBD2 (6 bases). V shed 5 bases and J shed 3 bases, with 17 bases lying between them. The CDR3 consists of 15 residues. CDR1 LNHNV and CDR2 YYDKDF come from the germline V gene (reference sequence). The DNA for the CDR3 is TGTGCCACCAGCGCGGGACGGATGGGATTCTACGAGCAGTACTTC. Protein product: CATSAGRMGFYEQYF.

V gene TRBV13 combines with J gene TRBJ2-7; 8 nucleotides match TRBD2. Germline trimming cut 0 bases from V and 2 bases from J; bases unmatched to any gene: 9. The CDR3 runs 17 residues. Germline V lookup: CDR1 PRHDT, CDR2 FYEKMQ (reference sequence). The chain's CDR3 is CASSLGLGLAFPYEQYF. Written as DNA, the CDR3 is TGTGCCAGCAGCTTAGGCCTCGGACTAGCTTTCCCCTACGAGCAGTACTTC.

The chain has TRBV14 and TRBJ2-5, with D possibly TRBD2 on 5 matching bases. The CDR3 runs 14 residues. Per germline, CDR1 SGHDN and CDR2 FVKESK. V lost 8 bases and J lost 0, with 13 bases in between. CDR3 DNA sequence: TGTGCCAGCGATAGGACGGGGTACCAAGAGACCCAGTACTTC. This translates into CASDRTGYQETQYF.

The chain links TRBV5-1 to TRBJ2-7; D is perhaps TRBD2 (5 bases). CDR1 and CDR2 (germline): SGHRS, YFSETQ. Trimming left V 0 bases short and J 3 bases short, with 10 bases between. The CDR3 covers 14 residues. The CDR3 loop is CASSLELVDYEQYF. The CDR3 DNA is TGCGCCAGCAGCTTGGAACTAGTAGACTACGAGCAGTACTTC.

The DNA for the CDR3 is TGTGCCAGCAGCCCGGGACAGGGGGAGGCCTTTCGGGGCTACACCTTC. Translated: CASSPGQGEAFRGYTF. J is TRBJ1-2 and V is TRBV7-9, with 11 positions matching TRBD1. Germline V gene lookup returns CDR1 SEHNR and CDR2 FQNEAQ (reference sequence). There are 16 residues in the CDR3. Trimming at V came to 5 bases and at J to 8 bases, leaving 13 bases not matched to a gene.

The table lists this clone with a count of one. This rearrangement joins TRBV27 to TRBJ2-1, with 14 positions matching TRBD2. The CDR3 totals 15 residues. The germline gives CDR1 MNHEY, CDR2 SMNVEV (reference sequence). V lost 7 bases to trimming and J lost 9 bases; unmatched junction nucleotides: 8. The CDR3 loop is CASTSGLAGVGEQFF. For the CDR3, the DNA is TGTGCCAGCACCTCGGGACTAGCGGGAGTAGGTGAGCAGTTCTTC.

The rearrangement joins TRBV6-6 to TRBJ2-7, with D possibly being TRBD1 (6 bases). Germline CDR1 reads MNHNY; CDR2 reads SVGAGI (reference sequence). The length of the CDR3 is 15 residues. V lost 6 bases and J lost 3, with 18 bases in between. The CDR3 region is CASRETRDIGYEQYF. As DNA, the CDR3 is TGTGCCAGCAGGGAAACCCGGGACATCGGCTACGAGCAGTACTTC.

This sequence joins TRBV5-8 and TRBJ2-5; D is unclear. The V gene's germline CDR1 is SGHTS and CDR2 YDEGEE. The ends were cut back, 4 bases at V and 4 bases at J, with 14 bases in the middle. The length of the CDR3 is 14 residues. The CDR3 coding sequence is TGTGCCAGCAGCCGCCGTGGGCTGGGAGAGACCCAGTACTTC. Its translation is CASSRRGLGETQYF. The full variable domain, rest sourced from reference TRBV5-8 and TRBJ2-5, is EAGVTQSPTHLIKTRGQQATLRCSPISGHTSVYWYQQALGLGLQFLLWYDEGEERNRGNFPPRFSGRQFPNYSSELNVNALELEDSALYLCASSRRGLGETQYFGPGTRLLVL.

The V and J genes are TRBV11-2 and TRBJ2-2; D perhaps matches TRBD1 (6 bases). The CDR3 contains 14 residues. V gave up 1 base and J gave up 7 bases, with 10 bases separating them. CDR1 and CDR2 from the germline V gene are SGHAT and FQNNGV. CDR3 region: CASSLGGGGGELFF. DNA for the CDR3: TGTGCCAGCAGCTTAGGAGGGGGTGGCGGGGAGCTGTTTTTT.

The chain's CDR3 is CASSLGRANEQFF. The DNA of the CDR3 is TGTGCCAGCAGTCTCGGGAGGGCCAATGAGCAGTTCTTC. The chain uses TRBV11-2 and TRBJ2-1; 8 nucleotides line up with TRBD2. The CDR3 has 13 amino acids. Germline CDR1 reads SGHAT; CDR2 reads FQNNGV. Unmatched junction bases numbered 4, after V lost 6 bases and J lost 6 bases.

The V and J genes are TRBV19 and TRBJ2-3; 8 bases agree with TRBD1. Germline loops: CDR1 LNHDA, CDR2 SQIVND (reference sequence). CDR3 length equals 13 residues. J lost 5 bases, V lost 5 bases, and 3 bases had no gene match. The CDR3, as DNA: TGTGCCAGTAGTGTCACAGGGGGAGATACGCAGTATTTT. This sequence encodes CASSVTGGDTQYF.

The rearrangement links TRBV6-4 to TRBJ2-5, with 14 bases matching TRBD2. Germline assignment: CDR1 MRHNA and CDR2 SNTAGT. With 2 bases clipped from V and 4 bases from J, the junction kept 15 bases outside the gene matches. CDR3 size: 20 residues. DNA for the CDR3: TGTGCCAGCAGTGACCAAGATGGGACTAGCGGGAGTGTAAGCAGAGAGACCCAGTACTTC. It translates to CASSDQDGTSGSVSRETQYF.

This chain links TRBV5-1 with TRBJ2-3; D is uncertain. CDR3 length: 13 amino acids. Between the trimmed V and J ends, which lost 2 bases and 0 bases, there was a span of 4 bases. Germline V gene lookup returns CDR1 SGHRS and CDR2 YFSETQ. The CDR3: CASSFGSTDTQYF. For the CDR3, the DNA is TGCGCCAGCAGCTTCGGGAGCACAGATACGCAGTATTTT.